This T cell receptor beta chain was sequenced in a study of brain T cells in children with intractable seizures. The study, taken as a whole, reports: Absence of clones before surgery may stem from lower sequencing depth.

Measured with immunoSEQ multiplex PCR; TCRdb has only the in-frame clones, and not every one. Of 50,000 to 80,000 clones listed, approximately 95% are singletons. Germline-derived CDR1 and CDR2 are MNHNS and SASEGT. V gave up 2 bases and J gave up 1 base, with 16 bases separating them. The CDR3 consists of 17 residues. As for this clone: As yet, its antigen is unknown.

Only cases whose brain tissue showed the highest T cell transcript signatures were sequenced. Patients received at least one anti-epileptic drug before surgery. The gene calls are TRBV6-1 and TRBJ2-3, with D unresolved. The sequences come from peripheral blood, collected at surgery. This receptor was taken from a boy in the first two years of life with focal cortical dysplasia and intractable seizures. CDR3 region: CASSERWRTGGTDTQYF. DNA for the CDR3: TGTGCCAGCAGTGAAAGATGGAGAACCGGAGGCACAGATACGCAGTATTTT.